This T cell receptor beta chain came from a study of Ad26.COV2.S vaccination and SARS-CoV-2 variants. Sequencing used immunoSEQ multiplex PCR; TCRdb keeps in-frame clones, though not all of them. The sample holds hundreds of thousands of clones, more than 80% seen once. V lost 9 bases and J 6 bases, leaving 32 bases between the germline ends. In germline, CDR1 is SGHRS, CDR2 YFSETQ. The CDR3 totals 18 residues. In the case of this clone: The antigen is undetermined.

Study findings and constraints: Reportedly, after vaccination the spike-specific CD8+ and CD4+ T cell responses displayed substantial breadth.

Indicated treatment: around 19 received Ad26.COV2.S at low or high dose, single or two shots; 5 received placebo; per-sample allocation not given. Vaccine and placebo recipients were sampled on day 63 after the first injection. The clonotype was recovered from a person aged 18 to 59 who received the Ad26.COV2.S COVID-19 vaccine or a placebo. Sequences were derived from peripheral blood, sampled in a trial of Ad26.COV2.S vaccine versus placebo. The V and J genes are TRBV5-1 and TRBJ2-3, with D perhaps TRBD1 (6 bases). This CDR3 reads CATPGHLDSALSPDTQYF. The CDR3 nucleotides read TGCGCCACCCCGGGACACCTGGACTCCGCGCTCAGTCCGGATACGCAGTATTTT.